One and the same sample provided the 20 T cell receptor beta chains below, sequenced in a study of shared clonotypes between healthy human individuals. CD45RO-negative CD8 cells positively selected for CCR7 made up the naive population, which excluded terminally differentiated effector memory CD45RA+ cells. The protocol was immunoSEQ multiplex PCR, while the TCRdb copy is restricted to in-frame clones and leaves out a portion. This table has about 2.1 million clones, 90% to 95% appearing once. The specimen sequenced was naive CD8+ T cells from PBMCs. These receptors all stem from a man between 18 and 29 years old in good health. Some clones in this sample may be carry-over from other donors' samples.

The V and J genes are TRBV11-2 and TRBJ2-1; no firm D call. Germline loops: CDR1 SGHAT, CDR2 FQNNGV. There are 14 residues in the CDR3. V was pared by 5 bases and J by 8 bases, with 16 bases between. CDR3 region: CASSPLVPGHEQFF. The DNA of the CDR3 is TGTGCCAGCAGCCCGCTGGTACCGGGTCATGAGCAGTTCTTC.

The V and J genes are TRBV19 and TRBJ2-1; TRBD2 aligns across 14 bases. The CDR3 sequence is 21 residues long. V was pared by 5 bases and J by 2 bases, with 17 bases of the junction left unmatched. Germline V gene lookup returns CDR1 LNHDA and CDR2 SQIVND (reference sequence). CDR3 residues: CASSSPPGTSGSLGTYNEQFF. CDR3 coding DNA: TGTGCCAGTAGTTCCCCTCCCGGGACTAGCGGGAGCCTAGGGACCTACAATGAGCAGTTCTTC.

J is TRBJ1-4 and V is TRBV11-2; 9 nucleotides line up with TRBD1. The CDR3 sequence is 18 residues long. V shed 3 bases, J shed 0 bases, and the junction held 8 bases outside the gene matches. CDR1 and CDR2 (germline): SGHAT, FQNNGV. The CDR3 is CASSFTTGGYATNEKLFF. CDR3 bases: TGTGCCAGCAGCTTTACGACAGGGGGTTACGCAACTAATGAAAAACTGTTTTTT. Supplemented by reference TRBV11-2 and TRBJ1-4, the full variable domain reads EAGVAQSPRYKIIEKRQSVAFWCNPISGHATLYWYQQILGQGPKLLIQFQNNGVVDDSQLPKDRFSAERLKGVDSTLKIQPAKLEDSAVYLCASSFTTGGYATNEKLFFGSGTQLSVL.

This chain joins TRBV28 and TRBJ2-1, with TRBD2 identical over 7 bases. Germline assignment: CDR1 MDHEN and CDR2 SYDVKM. Trimming cost V 3 bases and J 6 bases; bases outside gene matches: 11. The CDR3 covers 16 residues. The CDR3 reads CASSFPSREPGNEQFF. The CDR3 nucleotides read TGTGCCAGCAGTTTCCCCTCGCGGGAGCCCGGCAATGAGCAGTTCTTC. The whole variable domain, remainder taken from reference TRBV28 and TRBJ2-1, is DVKVTQSSRYLVKRTGEKVFLECVQDMDHENMFWYRQDPGLGLRLIYFSYDVKMKEKGDIPEGYSVSREKKERFSLILESASTNQTSMYLCASSFPSREPGNEQFFGPGTRLTVL.

The rearrangement uses TRBV27 and TRBJ1-6, with D uncertain. The germline V gene has CDR1 MNHEY and CDR2 SMNVEV (reference sequence). CDR3 size: 16 residues. The V gene lost 5 bases and the J gene lost 0 bases, with 11 bases spanning the gap. The CDR3 loop is CASSPTESSYNSPLHF. The CDR3 DNA sequence: TGTGCCAGCAGTCCGACTGAGAGCTCCTATAATTCACCCCTCCACTTT.

In its sample, this clone was seen once. The chain is built from TRBV11-2 and TRBJ2-2; 8 nucleotides line up with TRBD2. V shed 5 bases, J shed 2 bases, and the junction held 10 bases outside the gene matches. Germline V gives CDR1 SGHAT, CDR2 FQNNGV. The CDR3 covers 17 residues. The CDR3 region is CASSPGLLAANTGELFF. The CDR3 region has the DNA TGTGCCAGCAGCCCAGGGTTACTAGCGGCCAACACCGGGGAGCTGTTTTTT.

This sequence joins TRBV10-3 and TRBJ2-7, with 11 nucleotides matching TRBD2. The CDR3 covers 15 residues. With 3 bases clipped from V and 2 bases from J, the junction kept 3 bases outside the gene matches. Germline CDR1 and CDR2: ENHRY and SYGVKD. This chain's CDR3 is CAISDPGLAAYEQYF. CDR3 in DNA: TGTGCCATCAGTGACCCGGGACTAGCGGCCTACGAGCAGTACTTC.

V and J are TRBV9 and TRBJ2-2, with 10 bases aligning to TRBD1. Germline V gene lookup returns CDR1 SGDLS and CDR2 YYNGEE. CDR3 length equals 17 residues. V dropped 3 bases and J dropped 1; count of bases not matched to a gene: 6. The chain's CDR3 is CASSAPGQGRNTGELFF. CDR3 DNA sequence: TGTGCCAGCAGCGCCCCGGGACAGGGGCGGAACACCGGGGAGCTGTTTTTT.

The V gene is TRBV27, the J gene TRBJ1-2; the match to TRBD1 covers 9 bases. Germline-derived CDR1 and CDR2 are MNHEY and SMNVEV (reference sequence). J lost 5 bases, V lost 6 bases, and 10 bases had no gene match. The CDR3 length is 15 residues. CDR3 in amino acids: CASRDGTGTGYGYTF. The CDR3 nucleotides read TGTGCCAGCAGGGATGGAACCGGGACAGGGTATGGCTACACCTTC.

The V gene is TRBV29-1, the J gene TRBJ1-2; D gene uncertain. The germline gives CDR1 SQVTM, CDR2 ANQGSEA. Trimming stripped 6 bases from V and 7 bases from J, with 6 bases between. This CDR3 contains 9 residues. DNA for the CDR3: TGCAGCGTCTCTCTTGGCTACACCTTC. Amino acid sequence: CSVSLGYTF.

The chain combines TRBV5-1 with TRBJ2-7; D perhaps matches TRBD1 (6 bases). This CDR3 has 15 residues. V gave up 0 bases and J gave up 3 bases, with 13 bases separating them. Germline values: CDR1 SGHRS, CDR2 YFSETQ. The CDR3: CASSLAIGQFYEQYF. The CDR3 DNA reads TGCGCCAGCAGCTTGGCCATAGGACAGTTCTACGAGCAGTACTTC.

This chain links TRBV7-6 with TRBJ2-7, with TRBD1 as a possible D gene (5 bases). This CDR3 comprises 16 residues. CDR1 and CDR2 (germline): SGHVS, FNYEAQ. The V end lost 0 bases, the J end lost 6 bases, and 18 bases lay between the germline ends. The CDR3 sequence is CASSLARKGPSVEQYF. CDR3 nucleotide sequence: TGTGCCAGCAGCTTAGCGCGGAAGGGGCCCTCGGTCGAGCAGTACTTC.

V usage is TRBV6-1 and J usage is TRBJ1-5; maybe TRBD1 (6 bases). CDR3 length equals 15 residues. The ends were cut back, 6 bases at V and 4 bases at J, with 16 bases in the middle. Per the germline V gene, CDR1 is MNHNS and CDR2 is SASEGT. As DNA, the CDR3 is TGTGCCAGCAGACAACAGGGTCGAGCGAATCAGCCCCAGCATTTT. It translates to CASRQQGRANQPQHF.

CDR3: CASSGGGEGTEAFF. The CDR3 DNA follows: TGTGCCAGCAGCGGAGGGGGCGAGGGCACTGAAGCTTTCTTT. V and J are TRBV9 and TRBJ1-1, with 7 bases aligning to TRBD1. Trimming cost V 3 bases and J 4 bases; bases outside gene matches: 6. CDR3 length: 14 amino acids. Germline loops: CDR1 SGDLS, CDR2 YYNGEE.

The rearrangement uses TRBV7-3 and TRBJ2-1; no firm D call. Trimming cost V 4 bases and J 8 bases, with 6 bases left between them. The germline V gene encodes CDR1 SGHTA and CDR2 FQGTGA. The CDR3 sequence is 11 residues long. This CDR3 reads CASSSGYEQFF. The CDR3 nucleotides are TGTGCCAGCAGCTCTGGCTATGAGCAGTTCTTC.

This chain's CDR3 is CASSVEVTKLGNEQFF. DNA for the CDR3: TGTGCCAGCAGCGTAGAGGTCACCAAACTCGGCAATGAGCAGTTCTTC. The chain links TRBV9 to TRBJ2-1; D remains ambiguous. Germline CDR1 SGDLS, CDR2 YYNGEE. The CDR3 spans 16 residues. V lost 0 bases to trimming and J lost 6 bases, with 16 bases between them.

The rearrangement uses TRBV10-3 and TRBJ2-7; 12 bases line up with TRBD2. CDR1 and CDR2 from the germline V gene are ENHRY and SYGVKD. The V and J ends lost 1 base and 1 base, in that order; junction bases with no gene match: 2. The CDR3 loop spans 16 amino acids. CDR3 loop: CAISELTSGSSYEQYF. The CDR3 region has the DNA TGTGCCATCAGTGAGTTGACTAGCGGGAGTTCCTACGAGCAGTACTTC.

This clone was counted once. This chain links TRBV5-4 with TRBJ2-3; D not resolved. From germline, CDR1 is SGHNT and CDR2 YYREEE (reference sequence). CDR3 length equals 11 residues. Trimming pared 7 bases from V and 4 bases from J, leaving 7 bases between. DNA of the CDR3: TGTGCCAGCTGGACGGCAGATACGCAGTATTTT. Translated, it gives CASWTADTQYF.

The genes are TRBV7-9 and TRBJ1-1; TRBD1 might be the D (5 bases). The CDR3 totals 13 residues. Germline V CDR1 and CDR2: SEHNR, FQNEAQ (reference sequence). The V gene lost 5 bases and the J gene lost 6 bases, with 13 bases spanning the gap. The CDR3 nucleotides are TGTGCCAGCAGCCCTGATACGGGACCTGAAGCTTTCTTT. Translation gives CASSPDTGPEAFF.

The chain is built from TRBV4-1 and TRBJ2-7; D is possibly TRBD1 (7 bases). Per the germline V gene, CDR1 is MGHRA and CDR2 is YSYEKL. This CDR3 has 14 residues. The V and J ends lost 2 bases and 4 bases respectively, with 12 bases between them. This chain's CDR3 is CASSQYRGGYEQYF. CDR3 nucleotides: TGCGCCAGCAGCCAATACAGGGGAGGATACGAGCAGTACTTC.